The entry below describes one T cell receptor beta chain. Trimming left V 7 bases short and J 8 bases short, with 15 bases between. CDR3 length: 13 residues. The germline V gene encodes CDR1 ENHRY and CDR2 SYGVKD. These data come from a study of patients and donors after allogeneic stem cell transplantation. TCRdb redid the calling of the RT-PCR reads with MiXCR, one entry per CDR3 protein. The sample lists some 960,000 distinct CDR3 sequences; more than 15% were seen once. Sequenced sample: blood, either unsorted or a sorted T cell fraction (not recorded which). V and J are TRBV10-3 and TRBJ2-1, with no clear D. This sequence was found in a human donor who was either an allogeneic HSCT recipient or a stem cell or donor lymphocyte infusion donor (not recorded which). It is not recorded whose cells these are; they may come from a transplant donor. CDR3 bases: TGTGCCATCACGCTGGGTTCGGGCGATGAGCAGTTCTTC. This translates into CAITLGSGDEQFF.